Following are 4 T cell receptor beta chains from one sample sequenced in a study of blood T cell repertoires in COVID-19. Here immunoSEQ multiplex PCR was the method, and the copy in TCRdb shows in-frame clones only, minus some. Counted here are about 140,000 clones, around nine tenths occurring once; the ten biggest clones make up roughly a tenth. The sample taken for sequencing was peripheral blood. Source of these receptors: a man in his forties or fifties with active or convalescent COVID-19.

The chain combines TRBV27 with TRBJ1-1, with 9 positions matching TRBD1. The CDR3 extends over 15 amino acids. Trimming removed 1 base from V and 1 base from J; junction bases left unmatched: 1. Germline CDR1 is MNHEY and CDR2 is SMNVEV (reference sequence). The CDR3 DNA reads TGTGCCAGCAGTTTATTGGGACAGGGGAACACTGAAGCTTTCTTT. Residues: CASSLLGQGNTEAFF.

V and J are TRBV27 and TRBJ1-5; possibly TRBD1 for D (6 bases). Looked up from germline, CDR1 is MNHEY and CDR2 is SMNVEV (reference sequence). This CDR3 is 15 amino acids long. V was cut by 6 bases and J by 4 bases, with 16 bases left in between. The CDR3 here is CASRPGQLTNQPQHF. Written as DNA, the CDR3 is TGTGCCAGCAGGCCCGGACAGTTAACAAATCAGCCCCAGCATTTT.

As to this clone: The same CDR3 arises from other DNA sequences in this sample as well. The rearrangement uses TRBV29-1 and TRBJ2-7; 13 bases are shared with TRBD2. Germline V gives CDR1 SQVTM, CDR2 ANQGSEA. The CDR3 totals 14 residues. The ends lost 5 bases at V and 1 base at J; junction bases unmatched: 2. The CDR3 nucleotides are TGCAGCGTTAGGACTAGCGGGAGTTCCTACGAGCAGTACTTC. Its protein is CSVRTSGSSYEQYF.

The genes are TRBV28 and TRBJ1-6, with 8 positions matching TRBD1. Germline CDR1 is MDHEN and CDR2 is SYDVKM. V shed 6 bases, J shed 9 bases, and the junction held 7 bases outside the gene matches. The CDR3 covers 14 residues. Here the CDR3 reads CASRPDRESSPLHF. The CDR3 DNA reads TGTGCCAGCAGGCCGGACAGGGAGTCTTCACCCCTCCACTTT.